This T cell receptor beta chain is from a study of PD-1 blockade in classical Hodgkin lymphoma. TCRdb keeps only in-frame clones here, not all; method: immunoSEQ multiplex PCR. The table records around 31,000 clones, less than 90% of them present only once. Losses at the gene ends were 2 bases for V and 3 bases for J; bases not matched to a gene: 6. The CDR3 is 16 residues long. The germline V gene encodes CDR1 SGHNT and CDR2 YENEEA. Every patient relapsed after autologous stem cell transplantation, and brentuximab vedotin exposure varied. Purification of CD4+ T cells from thawed PBMCs was achieved by magnetic negative selection. Study conclusions and caveats: Compared with baseline, CD4+ but not CD8+ TCR diversity had risen significantly by C4D1. Why the repertoires differ is still unclear, perhaps disease activity or prior therapy.

Notes on this clone: What it recognizes is unknown.

Sequenced material: CD4+ T cells from blood, taken at baseline. The rearrangement joins TRBV11-3 to TRBJ2-2; 7 bases match TRBD2. This receptor was obtained from a human donor with classical Hodgkin lymphoma. The CDR3 loop is CASSLMGGRYTGELFF. CDR3 bases: TGTGCCAGCAGCTTAATGGGAGGGAGGTACACCGGGGAGCTGTTTTTT.